Described below is a single TCR beta chain sequence and its context. Sequencing used immunoSEQ multiplex PCR; TCRdb keeps in-frame clones, though not all of them. This sample carries fewer than 250,000 clones, roughly 80% of them seen once, and the ten largest clones take 6% to 7%. The data originate from a study of blood T cell repertoires in COVID-19. V was pared by 8 bases and J by 4 bases, with 7 bases of the junction left unmatched. The germline V gene has CDR1 LGHNA and CDR2 YNFKEQ. This CDR3 has 14 residues. Sequenced input: peripheral blood. This receptor was identified in a woman aged 60-70 years with active or convalescent COVID-19. The V call is TRBV4-2, the J call TRBJ2-2; 7 bases agree with TRBD2. In DNA, the CDR3 is TGTGCCAGCTGTGGGGGGGGATTCACCGGGGAGCTGTTTTTT. Protein: CASCGGGFTGELFF.